These 32 T cell receptor beta chains were sequenced from one sample in a study of T-cell reconstitution after alpha-beta-depleted transplantation in children. Preparation of the TCRbeta library was carried out with unique molecular identifiers. TCRdb re-called the PCR reads through MiXCR, storing one row per CDR3 protein. The sample contains around 440,000 distinct CDR3 sequences, roughly a tenth of which appear only once. Here the sequenced sample was PBMCs, taken before TCRalphabeta/CD19-depleted stem cell transplant. These receptors were taken from a child aged 2 to 10 with inherited bone marrow failure, due to receive a stem cell transplant.

This clonotype was seen many times. The rearrangement joins TRBV28 to TRBJ2-5, with TRBD1 identical over 7 bases. Trimming took 4 bases from V and 2 from J; bases not matched to a gene: 4. Germline CDR1 and CDR2: MDHEN and SYDVKM. The CDR3 extends over 14 amino acids. In DNA form, the CDR3 reads TGTGCCAGCAGTTCCCCGGGACAGCAAGAGACCCAGTACTTC. Protein sequence: CASSSPGQQETQYF.

The V call is TRBV11-2, the J call TRBJ1-2, with TRBD1 matching 9 bases. The germline V gene encodes CDR1 SGHAT and CDR2 FQNNGV. V was clipped by 5 bases and J by 4 bases; unmatched bases: 5. The CDR3 runs to 14 residues. CDR3: CASSPGQGIYGYTF. In DNA, the CDR3 is TGTGCCAGCAGCCCCGGACAGGGGATCTATGGCTACACCTTC. Full variable domain (remainder filled in from reference TRBV11-2 and TRBJ1-2): EAGVAQSPRYKIIEKRQSVAFWCNPISGHATLYWYQQILGQGPKLLIQFQNNGVVDDSQLPKDRFSAERLKGVDSTLKIQPAKLEDSAVYLCASSPGQGIYGYTFGSGTRLTVV.

This clonotype was seen repeatedly, ten times or more. The genes are TRBV12-3 or TRBV12-4 and TRBJ2-3; the D gene is possibly TRBD2 (6 bases). V was pared by 3 bases and J by 0 bases, with 7 bases between. The CDR3 covers 14 residues. In DNA form, the CDR3 reads TGTGCCAGCAGTTTCGCGGGGAGCACAGATACGCAGTATTTT. Translating it yields CASSFAGSTDTQYF.

This clonotype was recorded at least ten times. This sequence joins TRBV5-1 and TRBJ1-3, with unresolved D. This CDR3 is built from 14 residues. V was clipped by 5 bases and J by 1 base, with 10 bases between them. Per germline, CDR1 SGHRS and CDR2 YFSETQ. CDR3 region: CASRSTSSGNTIYF. DNA of the CDR3: TGCGCCAGCAGGTCGACATCTTCTGGAAACACCATATATTTT.

This clonotype was detected many times. V usage is TRBV20-1 and J usage is TRBJ2-5; TRBD1 is a possible D gene (7 bases). The CDR3 runs 16 residues. Germline CDR1 DFQATT, CDR2 SNEGSKA (reference sequence). Trimming removed 6 bases at V and 3 bases at J, with 23 bases between. The chain's CDR3 is CSAEGLTKGGEETQYF. The CDR3 DNA sequence: TGCAGTGCGGAGGGACTCACTAAAGGGGGCGAAGAGACCCAGTACTTC.

Of note for this clonotype: This may be a read error: a much more frequent sequence differs by one nucleotide. V gene TRBV29-1 combines with J gene TRBJ1-2; D might be TRBD1 (6 bases). CDR1 SQVTM and CDR2 ANQGSEA come from the germline V gene. This CDR3 has 11 amino acids. Here the CDR3 reads CGVGQNYGYTF. DNA of the CDR3: TGCGGCGTCGGACAGAACTATGGCTACACCTTC.

About this clonotype itself: A much more abundant neighbour one base away suggests this may be a read error. The chain uses TRBV3-1 and TRBJ1-1; no reliable D call. CDR3 length equals 15 residues. Trimming pared 0 bases from V and 6 bases from J, leaving 14 bases between. CDR1 and CDR2 from the germline V gene are LGHDT and YNNKEL (reference sequence). The DNA of the CDR3 is TGTGCCAGCAGCCAAGAATGGTTAAGTGGGGCTGAAGCTTTCTTT. Its protein product is CASSQEWLSGAEAFF. The variable domain in full, completed from reference TRBV3-1 and TRBJ1-1, reads DTAVSQTPKYLVTQMGNDKSIKCEQNLGHDTMYWYKQDSKKFLKIMFSYNNKELIINETVPNRFSPKSPDKAHLNLHINSLELGDSAVYFCASSQEWLSGAEAFFGQGTRLTVV.

The chain combines TRBV30 with TRBJ2-7, with 12 positions matching TRBD2. This CDR3 comprises 15 residues. J lost 4 bases, V lost 0 bases, and 4 bases had no gene match. Germline V gene data show CDR1 as GTSNPN and CDR2 as SVGIG (reference sequence). As DNA, the CDR3 is TGTGCCTGGAGTGTCGGACTAGCGGGACTATACGAGCAGTACTTC. This gives the protein CAWSVGLAGLYEQYF.

The table lists this clonotype with many counts. CDR3 sequence reads: CASSLRHLPTNEQFF. In DNA, the CDR3 is TGTGCCAGCAGCTTAAGGCATCTCCCTACGAATGAGCAGTTCTTC. The V call is TRBV7-2, the J call TRBJ2-1; D gene ambiguous. Germline V lookup: CDR1 SGHTA, CDR2 FQGNSA. The CDR3 totals 15 residues. Trimming removed 2 bases at V and 7 bases at J, with 15 bases between.

As regards this clonotype: A read error is possible here, since a much larger clone lies one base away. The gene calls are TRBV5-6 and TRBJ2-3; D is perhaps TRBD2 (5 bases). Per germline, CDR1 SGHDT and CDR2 YYEEEE. CDR3 length: 16 residues. The CDR3 spells CVSSRDRGLMTNTQYF. CDR3 DNA sequence: TGTGTCAGCAGCCGTGATCGGGGTCTCATGACCAATACGCAGTATTTT.

This clonotype was observed many times. The CDR3 region is CSAGGRLAQETQYF. The DNA of the CDR3 is TGCAGCGCGGGGGGTCGTCTAGCCCAAGAGACCCAGTACTTC. This rearrangement joins TRBV29-1 to TRBJ2-5; the match to TRBD2 covers 7 bases. The CDR3 contains 14 residues. Germline values: CDR1 SQVTM, CDR2 ANQGSEA. V lost 7 bases, J lost 1 base, and 9 bases stayed unmatched.

The sample holds many counts of this clonotype. The V and J genes are TRBV7-9 and TRBJ2-1; 7 nucleotides match TRBD1. There are 16 residues in the CDR3. The V and J ends lost 5 bases and 2 bases, in that order; junction bases with no gene match: 9. From germline, CDR1 is SEHNR and CDR2 FQNEAQ (reference sequence). The CDR3 loop reads CASSPISGTAYNEQFF. The CDR3 DNA reads as TGTGCCAGCAGCCCCATTTCCGGGACAGCCTACAATGAGCAGTTCTTC.

This clonotype turned up a few times. The chain couples TRBV15 to TRBJ2-7; TRBD2 aligns across 10 bases. Trimming removed 1 base from V and 4 bases from J; junction bases left unmatched: 1. CDR3 length equals 14 residues. Germline loops: CDR1 LNHNV, CDR2 YYDKDF (reference sequence). The CDR3 sequence: CATSRGTSGYEQYF. The CDR3, as DNA: TGTGCCACCAGCAGAGGGACTAGCGGATACGAGCAGTACTTC.

Ten or more counts support this clonotype. The J gene is TRBJ2-1, the V gene TRBV20-1; TRBD2 matches at 14 bases. This CDR3 spans 18 amino acids. Trimming took 0 bases from V and 2 from J; bases not matched to a gene: 6. The germline CDR1 and CDR2 sequences are DFQATT and SNEGSKA (reference sequence). The DNA of the CDR3 is TGCAGTGCTAGAGACTCCGGGACTAGCGGGGGCGCCTACAATGAGCAGTTCTTC. It specifies CSARDSGTSGGAYNEQFF.

This clonotype was observed many times. The chain combines TRBV5-1 with TRBJ1-1; 9 positions match TRBD1. The CDR3 has 12 amino acids. The junction had 0 bases not matched to a gene; V was cut back by 3 bases and J by 6 bases. Germline lookup yields CDR1 SGHRS and CDR2 YFSETQ. CDR3 loop: CASSWTGAEAFF. In DNA form, the CDR3 reads TGCGCCAGCAGCTGGACAGGGGCTGAAGCTTTCTTT.

This clonotype was seen repeatedly, ten times or more. This chain joins TRBV27 and TRBJ2-7; 10 nucleotides align to TRBD2. CDR3 size: 15 residues. After removal of 5 bases from V and 3 bases from J, the junction contained 7 bases not matched to a gene. Per the germline V gene, CDR1 is MNHEY and CDR2 is SMNVEV (reference sequence). In nucleotides, the CDR3 is TGTGCCAGCAGTATAGCGGGAGGCCGGGACTACGAGCAGTACTTC. Encoded protein: CASSIAGGRDYEQYF.

This clonotype showed up many times. J is TRBJ2-1 and V is TRBV4-3, with D perhaps TRBD1 (7 bases). Trimming shortened V by 1 base and J by 7 bases, and 23 bases separated the two germline ends. This CDR3 comprises 18 residues. The germline CDR1 and CDR2 sequences are LGHNA and YSLEER. In nucleotides, the CDR3 is TGCGCCAGCAGCCAAGGGCCAGGGGGGTTATTTTTTGGGAATGAGCAGTTCTTC. Translating gives CASSQGPGGLFFGNEQFF.

Ten or more counts support this clonotype. The chain carries TRBV20-1 and TRBJ2-3, with 7 nucleotides matching TRBD2. CDR1 and CDR2 from the germline V gene are DFQATT and SNEGSKA (reference sequence). V shed 0 bases and J 1 base; nucleotides not matched to a gene: 7. The CDR3 consists of 16 residues. The CDR3 DNA sequence: TGCAGTGCTAGAGATCTTGTCACTAGCGGCACAGATACGCAGTATTTT. Translation gives CSARDLVTSGTDTQYF.

This clonotype was found many times. The V and J genes are TRBV4-3 and TRBJ2-3; no reliable D call. The CDR3 is 13 amino acids. The V and J ends lost 2 bases and 4 bases respectively, with 7 bases between them. Germline V gene lookup returns CDR1 LGHNA and CDR2 YSLEER. CDR3 nucleotides: TGCGCCAGCAGCCAACTTGTGGCAGATACGCAGTATTTT. Translating it yields CASSQLVADTQYF.

This clonotype was counted at least ten times. The chain uses TRBV6-2 or TRBV6-3 and TRBJ2-5, with 7 bases lining up with TRBD2. Germline assignment: CDR1 MNHEY and CDR2 SVGEGT. This CDR3 is 12 amino acids long. V trimming: 8 bases; J trimming: 4 bases; junction bases outside the gene matches: 4. CDR3 residues: CASGSGGETQYF. DNA for the CDR3: TGTGCCAGCGGCTCGGGGGGAGAGACCCAGTACTTC.

This clonotype was found many times. This CDR3 reads CASSFLARTSTDTQYF. For the CDR3, the DNA is TGTGCCAGCAGCTTTTTAGCGCGAACTAGCACAGATACGCAGTATTTT. The chain couples TRBV5-5 to TRBJ2-3; weak D call: TRBD2 (5 bases). The germline CDR1 and CDR2 sequences are SGHKS and YYEKEE (reference sequence). This CDR3 is 16 amino acids long. The germline V and J ends were trimmed by 2 bases and 0 bases, with 13 bases remaining between them.

This clonotype was counted at least ten times. The chain uses TRBV4-2 and TRBJ2-7; D assignment may be TRBD1 or TRBD2 (5 bases each). Germline V gives CDR1 LGHNA, CDR2 YNFKEQ. The V gene lost 0 bases and the J gene lost 6 bases, with 12 bases spanning the gap. The CDR3 is 14 amino acids. In DNA, the CDR3 is TGTGCCAGCAGCCAAGATGTCGGGGCCGGCGAGCAGTACTTC. Its protein is CASSQDVGAGEQYF.

This clonotype appeared a few times. CDR3 amino acids: CASRERGNTEAFF. DNA of the CDR3: TGTGCCAGCAGGGAGCGGGGCAACACTGAAGCTTTCTTT. V is TRBV14 and J is TRBJ1-1; D might be TRBD1 (5 bases). Trimming pared 6 bases from V and 2 bases from J, leaving 10 bases between. The CDR3 spans 13 residues. Germline CDR1 reads SGHDN; CDR2 reads FVKESK.

This clonotype was seen at least ten times. The genes are TRBV20-1 and TRBJ2-7; 10 bases line up with TRBD2. V lost 1 base and J lost 6; bases outside the gene matches: 6. Germline values: CDR1 DFQATT, CDR2 SNEGSKA (reference sequence). The CDR3 contains 14 residues. The CDR3 DNA follows: TGCAGTGCTAGAGTCCTAGCGGGAGTGAGCGAGCAGTACTTC. It is translated as CSARVLAGVSEQYF.

This clonotype was seen at least ten times. The rearrangement links TRBV7-9 to TRBJ1-4; D is ambiguous. CDR3 length: 17 residues. From germline, CDR1 is SEHNR and CDR2 FQNEAQ (reference sequence). Deletions cut 5 bases from V and 0 bases from J, with 16 bases between. CDR3 amino acids: CASSPNGGYATNEKLFF. The CDR3 region has the DNA TGTGCCAGCAGCCCGAATGGCGGATATGCAACTAATGAAAAACTGTTTTTT.

This clonotype occurred many times. The chain couples TRBV7-2 to TRBJ2-2, with 7 bases fitting TRBD1. CDR3 length equals 15 residues. CDR1 SGHTA and CDR2 FQGNSA come from the germline V gene. The junction had 5 bases not matched to a gene; V was cut back by 3 bases and J by 4 bases. The CDR3 region is CASSFLGQSTGELFF. The DNA of the CDR3 is TGTGCCAGCAGCTTCCTGGGACAGTCCACCGGGGAGCTGTTTTTT.

This clonotype occurred a few times. The rearrangement joins TRBV7-9 to TRBJ2-5; 7 nucleotides align to TRBD1. This CDR3 spans 17 amino acids. J was trimmed by 3 bases and V by 5 bases; bases with no gene match: 15. Looked up from germline, CDR1 is SEHNR and CDR2 is FQNEAQ (reference sequence). The CDR3 region has the DNA TGTGCCAGCAGCCTCCCCTCCGACAGGGTCGGCGAAGAGACCCAGTACTTC. It translates to CASSLPSDRVGEETQYF.

This clonotype was recorded at least ten times. The V and J genes are TRBV11-3 and TRBJ2-5; D might be TRBD2 (7 bases). CDR3 size: 18 residues. V was clipped by 5 bases and J by 1 base, with 23 bases between them. The germline V gene encodes CDR1 SGHNT and CDR2 YENEEA. For the CDR3, the DNA is TGTGCCAGCAGCCCCAGGGGTAGCGGGCGTTTGGTCCAAGAGACCCAGTACTTC. This codes for CASSPRGSGRLVQETQYF.

This clonotype was observed a handful of times. This sequence joins TRBV12-3 or TRBV12-4 and TRBJ2-3; 8 nucleotides agree with TRBD2. The CDR3 length is 14 residues. V was clipped by 6 bases and J by 5 bases; unmatched bases: 7. The CDR3 spells CASSTLLAGDTQYF. As DNA, the CDR3 is TGTGCCAGCAGCACTCTCCTAGCGGGAGATACGCAGTATTTT.

This clonotype came up many times. The V and J genes are TRBV30 and TRBJ2-4, with TRBD2 matching over 7 bases. J gave up 0 bases and V 2 bases, and 1 base lay outside the gene matches. Germline-derived CDR1 and CDR2 are GTSNPN and SVGIG (reference sequence). This CDR3 spans 14 amino acids. In DNA, the CDR3 is TGTGCCTGGAGTAGCGGGATAGCCAAAAACATTCAGTACTTC. It translates to CAWSSGIAKNIQYF.

This clonotype showed up many times. This sequence joins TRBV20-1 and TRBJ2-1; 11 nucleotides agree with TRBD2. The CDR3 contains 15 residues. Germline V lookup: CDR1 DFQATT, CDR2 SNEGSKA (reference sequence). V lost 5 bases to trimming and J lost 3 bases; unmatched junction nucleotides: 6. As DNA, the CDR3 is TGCAGTGCTCCACTAGCGGGAGCTCTCTACAATGAGCAGTTCTTC. Amino acid sequence: CSAPLAGALYNEQFF.

There are many counts of this clonotype. The chain combines TRBV4-2 with TRBJ2-5, with 11 bases fitting TRBD2. Germline V lookup: CDR1 LGHNA, CDR2 YNFKEQ. This CDR3 has 14 amino acids. The J segment lost 5 bases and the V segment lost 2 bases, leaving 1 base of the junction unmatched. CDR3: CASSQPSGRETQYF. In nucleotides, the CDR3 is TGTGCCAGCAGCCAACCTAGCGGGAGGGAGACCCAGTACTTC.